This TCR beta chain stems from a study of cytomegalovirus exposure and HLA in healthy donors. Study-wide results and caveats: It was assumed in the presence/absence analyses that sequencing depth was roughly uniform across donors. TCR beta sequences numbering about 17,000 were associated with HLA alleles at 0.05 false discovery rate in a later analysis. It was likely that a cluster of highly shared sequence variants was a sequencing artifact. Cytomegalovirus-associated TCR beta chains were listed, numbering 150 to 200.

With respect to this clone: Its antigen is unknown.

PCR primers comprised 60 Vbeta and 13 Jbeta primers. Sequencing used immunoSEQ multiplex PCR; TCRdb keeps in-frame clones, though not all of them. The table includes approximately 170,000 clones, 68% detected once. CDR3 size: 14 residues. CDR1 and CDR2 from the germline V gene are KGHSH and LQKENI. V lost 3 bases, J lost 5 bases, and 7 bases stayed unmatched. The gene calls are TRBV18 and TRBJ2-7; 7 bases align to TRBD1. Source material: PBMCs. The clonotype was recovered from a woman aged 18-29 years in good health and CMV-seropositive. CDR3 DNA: TGTGCCAGCTCACCCCAACAGGGGACCCACGAGCAGTACTTC. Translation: CASSPQQGTHEQYF.